The present T cell receptor beta chain was sequenced within a study of regulatory T cells in long-lasting Graves disease. Study summary: Under 3 months of antithyroid drugs had been taken by newly diagnosed Graves' patients. Study-wide findings and caveats: Compared with new cases, persistent Graves' patients showed reduced TCR diversity.

The ends were cut back, 3 bases at V and 2 bases at J, with 17 bases in the middle. This CDR3 has 17 residues. The germline CDR1 and CDR2 sequences are MGHRA and YSYEKL. Through Arm-PCR of CDR3 regions and iRepertoire HTBI primers, TCR beta libraries were built. The authors' processing: The study identified 50 to 70 TRBV and approximately 14 TRBJ segments across samples. TCRdb ran MiXCR on the multiplex PCR reads and lists one entry per CDR3 protein. In this record, the V and J calls reflect TCRdb's handling and not the investigators' own analysis. Counted here are over 500,000 distinct CDR3 sequences, approximately 16% occurring once; the ten biggest clones make up around 12%. Time point indicated: newly diagnosed GD, antithyroid drugs for less than 3 months. PBMC RNA served as the TCR library source. The patients were enrolled through endocrinology in Xi'an, China. This clonotype has a single count. Its specificity is not known.

The same sample was also used in a study of T cells in Graves' hyperthyroidism and ophthalmopathy.

Here the sequenced sample was peripheral blood mononuclear cells (PBMCs), taken at new diagnosis, from a patient treated with antithyroid drugs. This sequence originates from a man aged 18 to 29 with Graves disease. The gene calls are TRBV4-1 and TRBJ1-5, with D unclear. DNA of the CDR3: TGCGCCAGCAGCCACCCTCGAGGACGGGTCCGCAATCAGCCCCAGCATTTT. Residues: CASSHPRGRVRNQPQHF.